This T cell receptor (beta chain) was observed in a study of a mutant IDH1 vaccine in newly diagnosed glioma. The wider study: In weeks 1, 3, 5, 7, 11, 15, 19 and 23, patients were immunized, eight times in all.

The repertoire was sequenced with immunoSEQ multiplex PCR; TCRdb's copy has only in-frame clones and lacks some. The sample has 35,000 to 50,000 clones, less than 95% seen once; the top ten hold over 3.5%. This sample's time point: week 23, last vaccination. Vaccinated patients received 300 ug of mutant IDH1 20-mer peptide per dose, with topical imiquimod. The CDR3 length is 15 residues. Trimming removed 4 bases from V and 2 bases from J; junction bases left unmatched: 5. CDR1 is SGHRS, CDR2 YFSETQ, per germline. This clone has only a few counts. Its target is not known. The receptor was isolated from a man aged 50 or older with glioma. Here the sequenced sample was PBMCs, taken from a glioma patient whose treatment included an IDH1 peptide vaccine. The J gene is TRBJ2-2, the V gene TRBV5-1, with TRBD1 matching over 7 bases. The CDR3: CASSLGQDNTGELFF. CDR3 nucleotides: TGCGCCAGCAGCCTCGGACAGGACAACACCGGGGAGCTGTTTTTT.